The 9 T cell receptor beta chains given below trace back to one sample, sequenced in a study of T cells in Graves' hyperthyroidism and ophthalmopathy. The CDR3 regions of TCR beta were amplified from RNA transcripts. With the HTBI primer set, the TCR CDR3 went through a first round of RT-PCR. TCRdb analysed the multiplex PCR reads with MiXCR anew, one entry per CDR3 protein. The sample carries about 260,000 distinct CDR3 sequences, about a sixth recorded once. Sequenced material: blood. The receptor set was obtained from a woman aged 18-35 years with Graves' ophthalmopathy.

This clonotype was counted at least ten times. The V and J genes are TRBV3-1 and TRBJ1-1; no firm D call. V dropped 1 base and J dropped 4 bases, with 7 bases sitting between them. This CDR3 comprises 13 residues. Looked up from germline, CDR1 is LGHDT and CDR2 is YNNKEL (reference sequence). CDR3 in DNA: TGTGCCAGCAGCCAAGTTCAATTCACTGAAGCTTTCTTT. It yields the protein CASSQVQFTEAFF.

In its sample, this clonotype was seen a few times. This chain links TRBV4-1 with TRBJ2-7; a weak D match, TRBD1 (5 bases). CDR3 length: 16 residues. Germline CDR1 reads MGHRA; CDR2 reads YSYEKL. The germline V and J ends were trimmed by 0 bases and 3 bases, with 15 bases remaining between them. The CDR3 coding sequence is TGCGCCAGCAGCCAAGATAGCACGGCGACAGACTACGAGCAGTACTTC. Translation: CASSQDSTATDYEQYF.

This chain links TRBV10-3 with TRBJ2-7; 9 bases fit TRBD1. Per germline, CDR1 ENHRY and CDR2 SYGVKD. The CDR3 sequence is 14 residues long. V was pared by 5 bases and J by 6 bases, with 8 bases of the junction left unmatched. For the CDR3, the DNA is TGTGCCATCAGTCACCGGGACAGGGACGTCGAGCAGTACTTC. It specifies CAISHRDRDVEQYF.

At least ten counts were recorded for this clonotype. The CDR3 here is CASRPGTELEAFF. The CDR3 DNA sequence: TGTGCCAGCAGGCCCGGGACAGAGCTTGAAGCTTTCTTT. The chain employs TRBV6-1 and TRBJ1-1, with 7 bases that match TRBD1. CDR1 is MNHNS, CDR2 SASEGT, per germline. This CDR3 region has 13 residues. V lost 6 bases, J lost 7 bases, and 8 bases stayed unmatched.

This clonotype was seen many times. J is TRBJ2-3 and V is TRBV5-1; 11 bases fit TRBD2. Trimming at V came to 0 bases and at J to 2 bases, leaving 5 bases not matched to a gene. This CDR3 spans 17 amino acids. The V gene's germline CDR1 is SGHRS and CDR2 YFSETQ. Here the CDR3 reads CASSLDLAGGYTDTQYF. The DNA of the CDR3 is TGCGCCAGCAGCTTGGATCTAGCGGGGGGCTACACAGATACGCAGTATTTT.

In its sample, this clonotype was seen many times. This chain's CDR3 is CASSQEDSNQPQHF. The CDR3 DNA reads TGTGCCAGCAGCCAAGAGGATAGCAATCAGCCCCAGCATTTT. The chain is built from TRBV14 and TRBJ1-5; D call uncertain. CDR3 length: 14 residues. Germline V lookup: CDR1 SGHDN, CDR2 FVKESK. Trimming removed 0 bases from V and 0 bases from J, with 3 bases in between.

This clonotype came up once. The CDR3 is CASRTGQGFYGYTF. The CDR3 nucleotides are TGTGCCAGCAGGACGGGACAGGGCTTCTATGGCTACACCTTC. The chain carries TRBV27 and TRBJ1-2, with 9 bases lining up with TRBD1. The CDR3 runs to 14 residues. CDR1 MNHEY and CDR2 SMNVEV come from the germline V gene (reference sequence). The ends lost 6 bases at V and 4 bases at J; junction bases unmatched: 6.

This chain connects TRBV7-9 to TRBJ2-4, with 14 nucleotides matching TRBD2. Per the germline V gene, CDR1 is SEHNR and CDR2 is FQNEAQ (reference sequence). Unmatched junction bases numbered 9, after V lost 2 bases and J lost 6 bases. CDR3 length: 18 residues. CDR3 in DNA: TGTGCCAGCAGCTTATCGGCGGGACTAGCGGGAGACAGAAACATTCAGTACTTC. This gives the protein CASSLSAGLAGDRNIQYF.

This clonotype was counted many times. The J gene is TRBJ1-5, the V gene TRBV20-1; D is perhaps TRBD1 (5 bases). The V end lost 5 bases, the J end lost 3 bases, and 11 bases lay between the germline ends. The CDR3 length is 13 residues. CDR1 and CDR2 (germline): DFQATT, SNEGSKA (reference sequence). Here the CDR3 reads CSAGGQANQPQHF. The CDR3 nucleotides are TGCAGTGCTGGCGGACAAGCCAATCAGCCCCAGCATTTT.